The 32 T cell receptor beta chains in this list originate from one sample, sequenced in a study of cytomegalovirus exposure and HLA in healthy donors. This table comes from immunoSEQ multiplex PCR, and its TCRdb copy is limited to in-frame clones, with some not included. The sample has 180,000 or so clones, around nine tenths seen once. The source material was PBMCs. The source is a young man in good health and CMV-seropositive.

This clone came up once. The chain employs TRBV4-3 and TRBJ2-2; TRBD2 matches at 11 bases. The germline gives CDR1 LGHNA, CDR2 YSLEER. Trimming cost V 0 bases and J 9 bases; bases outside gene matches: 6. The CDR3 has 16 amino acids. The CDR3 sequence: CASSQEGSGRERELFF. The DNA of the CDR3 is TGCGCCAGCAGCCAAGAAGGTAGCGGGAGGGAGCGGGAGCTGTTTTTT.

This clone was observed a few times. V gene TRBV27 combines with J gene TRBJ2-4; TRBD1 aligns across 7 bases. CDR3 size: 16 residues. Germline V lookup: CDR1 MNHEY, CDR2 SMNVEV (reference sequence). The trim removed 8 bases at V and 8 bases at J, leaving 18 bases unmatched. The CDR3, as DNA: TGTGCCAGCGGACCTCGACAGGGCCAGGCGAGGTACATTCAGTACTTC. Amino acids: CASGPRQGQARYIQYF.

The chain links TRBV10-2 to TRBJ2-7, with TRBD2 as a possible D gene (5 bases). CDR1 and CDR2 (germline): WSHSY, SAAADI. V was shortened by 8 bases and J by 0 bases, with 11 bases between the two germline ends. The CDR3 has 13 amino acids. The CDR3 DNA reads as TGCGCCAGCTTGTCAGCGGACTCCTACGAGCAGTACTTC. Protein product: CASLSADSYEQYF.

The chain carries TRBV7-9 and TRBJ2-3; D is unresolved. The ends were cut back, 5 bases at V and 5 bases at J, with 14 bases in the middle. Germline CDR1 reads SEHNR; CDR2 reads FQNEAQ (reference sequence). This CDR3 has 14 amino acids. The CDR3 here is CASSPLERGDTQYF. In DNA form, the CDR3 reads TGTGCCAGCAGCCCCTTAGAACGTGGAGATACGCAGTATTTT. Supplemented by reference TRBV7-9 and TRBJ2-3, the full variable domain reads DTGVSQNPRHKITKRGQNVTFRCDPISEHNRLYWYRQTLGQGPEFLTYFQNEAQLEKSRLLSDRFSAERPKGSFSTLEIQRTEQGDSAMYLCASSPLERGDTQYFGPGTRLTVL.

The J gene is TRBJ2-7, the V gene TRBV27; 9 nucleotides line up with TRBD2. The CDR3 loop spans 14 amino acids. Looked up from germline, CDR1 is MNHEY and CDR2 is SMNVEV (reference sequence). J lost 2 bases, V lost 4 bases, and 3 bases had no gene match. CDR3 bases: TGTGCCAGCAGTTCCCTAGCGGGGCCCTACGAGCAGTACTTC. It encodes CASSSLAGPYEQYF.

V and J are TRBV7-6 and TRBJ2-7; TRBD2 matches 7 bases. Trimming at V came to 5 bases and at J to 4 bases, leaving 11 bases not matched to a gene. CDR1 is SGHVS, CDR2 FNYEAQ, per germline. The CDR3 sequence is 15 residues long. DNA for the CDR3: TGTGCCAGCAGCCCCATCGGCGGGAGTTCTTACGAGCAGTACTTC. The encoded protein is CASSPIGGSSYEQYF. The full variable domain, in which reference TRBV7-6 and TRBJ2-7 provide the parts outside the CDR3, is GAGVSQSPRYKVTKRGQDVALRCDPISGHVSLYWYRQALGQGPEFLTYFNYEAQQDKSGLPNDRFSAERPEGSISTLTIQRTEQRDSAMYRCASSPIGGSSYEQYFGPGTRLTVT.

This chain uses TRBV28 with TRBJ1-1, with D perhaps matching TRBD1 (6 bases). Looked up from germline, CDR1 is MDHEN and CDR2 is SYDVKM. The V and J ends lost 6 bases and 11 bases respectively, with 10 bases between them. The CDR3 runs to 10 residues. Here the CDR3 reads CASRSGEAFF. CDR3 DNA sequence: TGTGCCAGCAGGTCAGGGGAGGCTTTCTTT.

The rearrangement joins TRBV4-2 to TRBJ1-1; the D is unclear. The CDR3 loop spans 13 amino acids. Germline V lookup: CDR1 LGHNA, CDR2 YNFKEQ. Trimming took 0 bases from V and 3 from J, leaving 5 bases between them. CDR3 DNA: TGTGCCAGCAGCCAAGAGGGAGACACTGAAGCTTTCTTT. Its translation is CASSQEGDTEAFF.

The chain recombines TRBV9 with TRBJ2-3, with 12 bases identical to TRBD2. The CDR3 is 16 amino acids. The germline V gene encodes CDR1 SGDLS and CDR2 YYNGEE. V was pared by 2 bases and J by 3 bases, with 4 bases of the junction left unmatched. The CDR3: CASSVTSGSMTDTQYF. CDR3 nucleotide sequence: TGTGCCAGCAGCGTGACTAGCGGGAGTATGACAGATACGCAGTATTTT.

A single count supports this clone. The V call is TRBV6-6, the J call TRBJ2-7; 7 nucleotides agree with TRBD2. The junction had 14 bases not matched to a gene; V was cut back by 7 bases and J by 5 bases. This CDR3 region has 15 residues. Germline V gene lookup returns CDR1 MNHNY and CDR2 SVGAGI (reference sequence). In nucleotides, the CDR3 is TGTGCCAGCACCTCCGAGGGCGGGAGATCACACGAGCAGTACTTC. Translated, it gives CASTSEGGRSHEQYF.

The table lists this clone with a few counts. The chain recombines TRBV9 with TRBJ2-1; D is possibly TRBD1 (5 bases). CDR3 length: 12 residues. Trimming removed 1 base from V and 8 bases from J, with 7 bases in between. Germline assignment: CDR1 SGDLS and CDR2 YYNGEE. The chain's CDR3 is CASSVKQDEQFF. The CDR3 DNA follows: TGTGCCAGCAGCGTAAAACAGGATGAGCAGTTCTTC.

The V and J genes are TRBV7-2 and TRBJ2-7; D possibly corresponds to TRBD1 (6 bases). The germline gives CDR1 SGHTA, CDR2 FQGNSA. This CDR3 is 13 amino acids long. Trimming removed 4 bases at V and 3 bases at J, with 10 bases between. The chain's CDR3 is CASSYRDNYEQYF. CDR3 DNA sequence: TGTGCCAGCAGCTATAGGGACAACTACGAGCAGTACTTC. The full variable domain, in which reference TRBV7-2 and TRBJ2-7 provide the parts outside the CDR3, is GAGVSQSPSNKVTEKGKDVELRCDPISGHTALYWYRQSLGQGLEFLIYFQGNSAPDKSGLPSDRFSAERTGGSVSTLTIQRTQQEDSAVYLCASSYRDNYEQYFGPGTRLTVT.

V is TRBV6-6 and J is TRBJ1-1; 7 positions match TRBD1. V trimming: 5 bases; J trimming: 3 bases; junction bases outside the gene matches: 0. Germline CDR1 and CDR2: MNHNY and SVGAGI (reference sequence). CDR3 size: 12 residues. CDR3 nucleotides: TGTGCCAGCAGTCAGGGGGACACTGAAGCTTTCTTT. Its protein is CASSQGDTEAFF.

The genes are TRBV6-5 and TRBJ1-5; 7 positions match TRBD1. The ends lost 5 bases at V and 5 bases at J; junction bases unmatched: 9. CDR1 and CDR2 (germline): MNHEY, SVGAGI. The CDR3 contains 15 residues. CDR3 nucleotides: TGTGCCAGCAGTCAAATAGGGGGCGCAGATCAGCCCCAGCATTTT. This encodes CASSQIGGADQPQHF.

The chain carries TRBV5-6 and TRBJ2-1, with D possibly TRBD1 on 6 matching bases. The CDR3 consists of 14 residues. V lost 0 bases and J 12 bases, leaving 16 bases between the germline ends. Looked up from germline, CDR1 is SGHDT and CDR2 is YYEEEE. DNA of the CDR3: TGTGCCAGCAGCTTGGTGGACAGCATCTGGGGGCAGTTCTTC. Protein product: CASSLVDSIWGQFF.

This sequence joins TRBV5-1 and TRBJ2-1; 8 nucleotides agree with TRBD2. J was trimmed by 9 bases and V by 0 bases; bases with no gene match: 11. The CDR3 runs to 16 residues. CDR1 is SGHRS, CDR2 YFSETQ, per germline. The CDR3 is CASSLAGSGGLREQFF. CDR3 in DNA: TGCGCCAGCAGCTTGGCCGGGTCGGGGGGGTTACGTGAGCAGTTCTTC.

This clone was recorded once. The chain links TRBV18 to TRBJ2-2; 15 nucleotides match TRBD2. After removal of 6 bases from V and 4 bases from J, the junction contained 12 bases not matched to a gene. The V gene's germline CDR1 is KGHSH and CDR2 LQKENI. The CDR3 loop spans 19 amino acids. The CDR3 is CASSLPGLAGGKSTGELFF. The DNA for the CDR3 is TGTGCCAGCTCGCTTCCGGGACTAGCGGGAGGAAAGAGCACCGGGGAGCTGTTTTTT.

The chain joins TRBV6-5 to TRBJ2-7; 10 bases line up with TRBD1. V lost 2 bases and J lost 2; bases outside the gene matches: 6. The germline CDR1 and CDR2 sequences are MNHEY and SVGAGI. This CDR3 comprises 16 residues. This CDR3 is CASSYGLGTGAYEQYF. The CDR3 nucleotides read TGTGCCAGCAGTTACGGACTTGGGACAGGGGCCTACGAGCAGTACTTC.

The chain uses TRBV9 and TRBJ1-1; 7 bases map to TRBD1. The CDR3 runs 15 residues. The V gene's germline CDR1 is SGDLS and CDR2 YYNGEE. V lost 4 bases to trimming and J lost 7 bases; unmatched junction nucleotides: 13. Here the CDR3 reads CASSPRRDRPLEAFF. In DNA, the CDR3 is TGTGCCAGCAGCCCTCGACGGGACAGACCGCTTGAAGCTTTCTTT.

This chain uses TRBV9 with TRBJ2-1; 11 positions match TRBD2. Losses at the gene ends were 4 bases for V and 7 bases for J; bases not matched to a gene: 13. There are 17 residues in the CDR3. CDR1 is SGDLS and CDR2 is YYNGEE in the germline V gene. CDR3 loop: CASSPVGVAGGHNEQFF. In nucleotides, the CDR3 is TGTGCCAGCAGCCCGGTCGGAGTAGCGGGAGGGCATAATGAGCAGTTCTTC.

This chain joins TRBV27 and TRBJ2-3, with 8 bases identical to TRBD2. This CDR3 is built from 15 residues. Germline values: CDR1 MNHEY, CDR2 SMNVEV (reference sequence). J was trimmed by 3 bases and V by 1 base; bases with no gene match: 3. The CDR3 DNA reads as TGTGCCAGCAGTTTATACCGCGGGGGGACAGATACGCAGTATTTT. Amino acid sequence: CASSLYRGGTDTQYF.

The chain carries TRBV6-1 and TRBJ2-3; no reliable D call. CDR1 and CDR2 from the germline V gene are MNHNS and SASEGT. V lost 4 bases and J lost 6, with 14 bases in between. The CDR3 covers 14 residues. The DNA of the CDR3 is TGTGCCAGCAGTGGTTGGGCCTCCGGCGATACGCAGTATTTT. Translated, it gives CASSGWASGDTQYF.

This clone occurred once. The chain is built from TRBV7-2 and TRBJ1-5, with no clear D. Trimming shortened V by 5 bases and J by 0 bases, and 8 bases separated the two germline ends. Per germline, CDR1 SGHTA and CDR2 FQGNSA. The CDR3 covers 14 residues. CDR3 protein: CASSPRDSNQPQHF. For the CDR3, the DNA is TGTGCCAGCAGCCCGAGAGATAGCAATCAGCCCCAGCATTTT.

The chain employs TRBV7-8 and TRBJ2-7; TRBD2 matches at 9 bases. The junction had 4 bases not matched to a gene; V was cut back by 5 bases and J by 2 bases. Germline V lookup: CDR1 SGHVS, CDR2 FQNEAQ. CDR3 length: 14 residues. As DNA, the CDR3 is TGTGCCAGCAGCCAGAGGACTAGCGCCTACGAGCAGTACTTC. This gives the protein CASSQRTSAYEQYF.

This chain links TRBV5-1 with TRBJ2-7; D may be TRBD2 (6 bases). The CDR3 sequence is 14 residues long. The V gene's germline CDR1 is SGHRS and CDR2 YFSETQ. Trimming took 2 bases from V and 0 from J, leaving 9 bases between them. CDR3 DNA sequence: TGCGCCAGCAGCTTCGCGGGGACCTCCTACGAGCAGTACTTC. The encoded protein is CASSFAGTSYEQYF.

The chain carries TRBV13 and TRBJ1-5; 7 bases fit TRBD1. The CDR3 has 15 amino acids. Germline values: CDR1 PRHDT, CDR2 FYEKMQ (reference sequence). Losses at the gene ends were 0 bases for V and 3 bases for J; bases not matched to a gene: 2. CDR3 nucleotide sequence: TGTGCCAGCAGCTTAGGCGACAGGGACAATCAGCCCCAGCATTTT. It specifies CASSLGDRDNQPQHF.

This chain joins TRBV29-1 and TRBJ1-2, with 10 positions matching TRBD1. J was trimmed by 7 bases and V by 5 bases; bases with no gene match: 4. The V gene's germline CDR1 is SQVTM and CDR2 ANQGSEA. CDR3 size: 12 residues. The CDR3 bases are TGCAGCGTTCGACAGGGGGCTGGTGGCTACACCTTC. Translation gives CSVRQGAGGYTF.

This chain links TRBV27 with TRBJ1-5; the D gene is possibly TRBD1 (6 bases). The V end was cut by 5 bases, the J end by 11 bases, with 19 bases between. Germline CDR1 is MNHEY and CDR2 is SMNVEV (reference sequence). CDR3 length: 14 residues. DNA of the CDR3: TGTGCCAGCAGTCCACGGGGAGGGGGATTAGCCCAGCATTTT. This translates into CASSPRGGGLAQHF.

The chain is built from TRBV19 and TRBJ2-7, with TRBD1 as a possible D gene (5 bases). The CDR3 is made up of 15 amino acids. Germline loops: CDR1 LNHDA, CDR2 SQIVND (reference sequence). Trimming cost V 3 bases and J 1 base, with 13 bases left between them. CDR3 DNA sequence: TGTGCCAGTAGTATTAAGGGGCAGGGATCCTACGAGCAGTACTTC. Residues: CASSIKGQGSYEQYF.

This chain uses TRBV4-1 with TRBJ2-3, with 8 bases aligning to TRBD1. Germline assignment: CDR1 MGHRA and CDR2 YSYEKL. CDR3 length equals 16 residues. V lost 5 bases, J lost 2 bases, and 9 bases stayed unmatched. Here the CDR3 DNA reads TGCGCCAGCAGCGGAACCGGGACAGGACACACAGATACGCAGTATTTT. It translates to CASSGTGTGHTDTQYF.

The J gene is TRBJ2-7, the V gene TRBV4-3; 7 nucleotides line up with TRBD2. After removal of 0 bases from V and 2 bases from J, the junction contained 7 bases not matched to a gene. The CDR3 runs to 16 residues. CDR1 is LGHNA, CDR2 YSLEER, per germline. CDR3 loop: CASSQDLRGGTYEQYF. The CDR3 DNA is TGCGCCAGCAGCCAAGATCTACGGGGAGGGACCTACGAGCAGTACTTC.

The chain employs TRBV5-1 and TRBJ1-2; 9 bases are shared with TRBD1. Trimming took 1 base from V and 6 from J; bases not matched to a gene: 7. This CDR3 region has 15 residues. The V gene's germline CDR1 is SGHRS and CDR2 YFSETQ. The DNA for the CDR3 is TGCGCCAGCAGCTTGTGGGGACAGGGAACGGATGGCTACACCTTC. Its translation: CASSLWGQGTDGYTF.